These T cell receptor beta chains were read from a single sample in a study of blood T cell repertoires in COVID-19. The assay was immunoSEQ multiplex PCR, and TCRdb's table has in-frame clones only and misses some. The sample holds some 90,000 clones; roughly 87% are singletons and the top ten take 8% to 10%. Sequencing was performed on peripheral blood. The receptors originated from a man between 45 and 60 years old with acute or convalescent COVID-19. Each CDR3 is given with its conserved first and last residue. The D gene is left open where the match is weak. Clone sizes are given selectively: once, few, many, or a class where the clone is expanded.

cdr3_nt cdr3_aa j_call clone_size d_call v_call
TGTGCCAGCAGTTTATTTGCCCGAGCAACCACTGAAGCTTTCTTT CASSLFARATTEAFF TRBJ1-1 . . TRBV28
TGTGCCAGCAGTAACCAGGGAAACACCATATATTTT CASSNQGNTIYF TRBJ1-3 . . TRBV3-1/TRBV3-2
TGTGCCAGCAGTTACCTCACAGGGGGCAATTCACCCCTCCACTTT CASSYLTGGNSPLHF TRBJ1-6 . TRBD1 TRBV6-5
TGTGCCAGCTCTCCCCCCAACCAGGATAGCAATCAGCCCCAGCATTTT CASSPPNQDSNQPQHF TRBJ1-5 . . TRBV18
TGTGCCAGCAGCGTAGGAGCTGGGGCCAACGTCCTGACTTTC CASSVGAGANVLTF TRBJ2-6 . . TRBV9
TGTGCCAGCAGCTTGGGGAGGGGTGCCGGCTCCTATAATTCACCCCTCCACTTT CASSLGRGAGSYNSPLHF TRBJ1-6 . . TRBV5-6
TGTGCCAGCATCGACATGGCGGGGGGGCCGGAGACCCAGTACTTC CASIDMAGGPETQYF TRBJ2-5 . TRBD2 TRBV6-1
TGTGCCAGCAGCAGGGACATTTGGGACAATCAGCCCCAGCATTTT CASSRDIWDNQPQHF TRBJ1-5 . . TRBV5-5
TGTGCCACCAGCAGAGGAGGAAATAGCAATCAGCCCCAGCATTTT CATSRGGNSNQPQHF TRBJ1-5 . . TRBV15
TGTGCCAGCAGCGTACAGGGGGATACTGAAGCTTTCTTT CASSVQGDTEAFF TRBJ1-1 once TRBD1 TRBV7-2
TGTGCCAGTAGTACCGTAGCGGATCCGAGCTCCTACAATGAGCAGTTCTTC CASSTVADPSSYNEQFF TRBJ2-1 . . TRBV19
TGTGCCAGTAGTATGAATAGCGGGGGTCAAGAGACCCAGTACTTC CASSMNSGGQETQYF TRBJ2-5 . TRBD2 TRBV19
TGTGCCAGCAGCACCTATGGGACAGGGGGGAGGACCCTCCACTTT CASSTYGTGGRTLHF TRBJ1-6 once TRBD1 TRBV7-2
TGTGCCAGCAGTTTGTATGTTAGGGGCATGGGTTCAGATACGCAGTATTTT CASSLYVRGMGSDTQYF TRBJ2-3 . . TRBV27
TGTGCCAGCAGAGCGGGGGCAAATACGCAGTATTTT CASRAGANTQYF TRBJ2-3 . TRBD2 TRBV5-6
TGTGCCAGCAGCCGGGGGGGGTATGGCTACACCTTC CASSRGGYGYTF TRBJ1-2 . . TRBV3-1/TRBV3-2
TGTGCCAGCAGCTACCTAGCGGGGGGGCCCTCCGGGGAGCTGTTTTTT CASSYLAGGPSGELFF TRBJ2-2 . TRBD2 TRBV7-2
TGTGCCAGCAGCAAGTCTAGCGGGGGGGCCTTCTACAATGAGCAGTTCTTC CASSKSSGGAFYNEQFF TRBJ2-1 . TRBD2 TRBV7-9
TGTGCCAGCATTTTACAGAGCTCTGGAAACACCATATATTTT CASILQSSGNTIYF TRBJ1-3 once . TRBV7-9
TGTGCCAGCAGCTCAACAGGGAACACTGAAGCTTTCTTT CASSSTGNTEAFF TRBJ1-1 . . TRBV7-7
TGTGCCAGCTTGAAAGAAGGGGACTATAGCTACGAAGAGACCCAGTACTTC CASLKEGDYSYEETQYF TRBJ2-5 . TRBD2 TRBV7-2
TGTGCCAGCTCACCACCGGGACAGGGTTATTATGAGACCCAGTACTTC CASSPPGQGYYETQYF TRBJ2-5 . TRBD1 TRBV18
TGTGCCAGCAGTTACGGGGCTGAGAAAGAAAAACTGTTTTTT CASSYGAEKEKLFF TRBJ1-4 once . TRBV6-5
TGTGCCAGCAGCTCCCCCACAGGGTTTGGAAACACCATATATTTT CASSSPTGFGNTIYF TRBJ1-3 . . TRBV5-6
TGTGCCACCAGTGATCCCGATCCGCAGGCCAAGGATACGCAGTATTTT CATSDPDPQAKDTQYF TRBJ2-3 . . TRBV24-1
TGTGCCAGCAGTTTATTACTCAGAGGGACCCAGTACTTC CASSLLLRGTQYF TRBJ2-5 . . TRBV12-3/TRBV12-4
TGCGCCAGCAGCGCCACTAGCGGGGGTCCCTGGGAGACCCAGTACTTC CASSATSGGPWETQYF TRBJ2-5 . TRBD2 TRBV5-1
TGTGCCAGCTCACCGGGACAGGGAGTCGAAAAACTGTTTTTT CASSPGQGVEKLFF TRBJ1-4 . TRBD1 TRBV18
TGTGCCAGCAGTAAAGACAACCGCTACGAGCAGTACTTC CASSKDNRYEQYF TRBJ2-7 few . TRBV27
TGTGCTAGTGGTTTGGAGACACCCTACAATGAGCAGTTCTTC CASGLETPYNEQFF TRBJ2-1 . . TRBV12-5
TGTGCCAGCAGCTTTCAGGGGACTGAAGCTTTCTTT CASSFQGTEAFF TRBJ1-1 . . TRBV7-2